This TCR beta chain was recorded in a study of blood T cell repertoires in COVID-19. Study as a whole: Acute-phase and convalescent COVID-19 samples originated in the United States, Italy and Spain. The analysed material was cDNA or gDNA that came from T cells, B-cell-depleted T cells, or PBMCs.

Recruitment covered under 25 US areas and drew participants whose ages spanned roughly 18 to 100 years. The method was immunoSEQ multiplex PCR; TCRdb's version includes in-frame clones alone and lacks a portion of them. Of 150,000 to 200,000 clones in the sample, over 70% are singletons; the top ten hold approximately 10%. The TCR originated in a man aged 50-59 years who had recovered from COVID-19. The sample was PBMCs or T cells enriched from blood (not recorded which).

The CDR3 loop reads CASSATGTGGPNPYEQYF. The CDR3 DNA reads TGTGCCAGCAGTGCAACCGGGACAGGGGGGCCGAACCCCTACGAGCAGTACTTC. The chain couples TRBV27 to TRBJ2-7, with TRBD1 matching 11 bases. Trimming took 5 bases from V and 2 from J; bases not matched to a gene: 14. CDR1 is MNHEY, CDR2 SMNVEV, per germline (reference sequence). The CDR3 has 18 residues.